This TCR beta chain was identified during a study of shared clonotypes between healthy human individuals. Overall study findings and caveats: Sampling involved blood alone; tissue repertoires likely differ. Genetic and exposure-history diversity was limited by the small donor number.

Researchers divided each subset's genomic DNA evenly across several immunoSEQ plates. Using immunoSEQ multiplex PCR, the repertoire was profiled, and TCRdb retains in-frame clones only, with some absent. The sample consists of about 2,500,000 clones, more than 90% of them appearing once. Germline V gene lookup returns CDR1 SGHRS and CDR2 YFSETQ. Trimming stripped 0 bases from V and 4 bases from J, with 5 bases between. This CDR3 has 13 amino acids. Worth noting for this clone: What it binds is not known. The sample carries other DNA sequences with the same CDR3.

Material: naive CD4+ T cells sorted from blood. As to subset: CD45RA+ positively selected. This sequence was found in a man between 18 and 29 years old in good health. The chain couples TRBV5-1 to TRBJ1-5, with D hard to call. CDR3 sequence: CASSLDTNQPQHF. The CDR3, as DNA: TGCGCCAGCAGCTTGGATACGAATCAGCCCCAGCATTTT.